Below, 26 T cell receptor beta chains from the same sample are listed, as sequenced in a study of technical replicates of blood from a handful of donors. Generated by immunoSEQ multiplex PCR, the TCRdb table keeps only in-frame clones and is missing some. The profile shows some 80,000 clones, about 81% of them singletons. Source material: PBMCs. Every receptor here comes from a human donor in good health. Some clones in this sample may be carry-over from other donors' samples.

This clone was observed once. The chain links TRBV7-6 to TRBJ2-1, with D uncertain. The CDR3 sequence is 15 residues long. Germline CDR1 reads SGHVS; CDR2 reads FNYEAQ. Trimming shortened V by 2 bases and J by 1 base, and 9 bases separated the two germline ends. CDR3 sequence (DNA): TGTGCCAGCAGCTTAATTCCGGGTTCCTACAATGAGCAGTTCTTC. This codes for CASSLIPGSYNEQFF.

This chain links TRBV7-2 with TRBJ2-2; TRBD2 aligns across 8 bases. V gave up 1 base and J gave up 1 base; unmatched junction bases: 2. The CDR3 length is 16 residues. The V gene's germline CDR1 is SGHTA and CDR2 FQGNSA. The CDR3 is CASSLEGTRNTGELFF. The CDR3 DNA is TGTGCCAGCAGCTTAGAAGGGACTAGGAACACCGGGGAGCTGTTTTTT.

Written as DNA, the CDR3 is TGTGCCAGCAGCCAAGAAATAGCAGGGCGGGAGCTGTTTTTT. This gives the protein CASSQEIAGRELFF. This sequence joins TRBV4-2 and TRBJ2-2; possible D gene TRBD1, 5 bases. V lost 0 bases, J lost 9 bases, and 11 bases lay in between. Germline loops: CDR1 LGHNA, CDR2 YNFKEQ. The CDR3 consists of 14 residues.

The chain links TRBV2 to TRBJ2-7; TRBD1 matches at 7 bases. CDR1 and CDR2 (germline): SNHLY, FYNNEI. The CDR3 covers 14 residues. The ends lost 5 bases at V and 0 bases at J; junction bases unmatched: 4. The CDR3 here is CASSPPGGSYEQYF. The CDR3 DNA sequence: TGTGCCAGCAGTCCACCAGGGGGCTCCTACGAGCAGTACTTC. The entire variable domain, with the rest obtained from reference TRBV2 and TRBJ2-7, is as follows: EPEVTQTPSHQVTQMGQEVILRCVPISNHLYFYWYRQILGQKVEFLVSFYNNEISEKSEIFDDQFSVERPDGSNFTLKIRSTKLEDSAMYFCASSPPGGSYEQYFGPGTRLTVT.

The chain uses TRBV19 and TRBJ1-2; D gene ambiguous. V was pared by 5 bases and J by 5 bases, with 12 bases between. The CDR3 consists of 13 residues. CDR1 and CDR2 from the germline V gene are LNHDA and SQIVND (reference sequence). CDR3 sequence: CASSDTGSYGYTF. CDR3 coding DNA: TGTGCCAGTAGTGATACGGGGAGTTATGGCTACACCTTC.

The chain uses TRBV5-4 and TRBJ2-7, with D possibly being TRBD1 (6 bases). Germline CDR1 is SGHNT and CDR2 is YYREEE (reference sequence). The V gene lost 2 bases and the J gene lost 3 bases, with 9 bases spanning the gap. The CDR3 is made up of 13 amino acids. The CDR3 DNA is TGTGCCAGCAGCTTCGACAGGAGCTACGAGCAGTACTTC. Amino acid sequence: CASSFDRSYEQYF.

In this sample, this clone is medium-sized. CDR3 amino acids: CASSIGGGTEAFF. CDR3 in DNA: TGTGCCAGTAGTATAGGGGGAGGCACTGAAGCTTTCTTT. The rearrangement links TRBV19 to TRBJ1-1, with D uncertain. CDR3 length: 13 amino acids. Trimming removed 1 base at V and 4 bases at J, with 7 bases between. Germline CDR1 is LNHDA and CDR2 is SQIVND (reference sequence).

This clone was picked up one time. This rearrangement joins TRBV5-8 to TRBJ1-1; possible D gene TRBD1, 6 bases. The CDR3 covers 14 residues. Germline V gene lookup returns CDR1 SGHTS and CDR2 YDEGEE. With 2 bases removed from V and 1 base from J, the gap between germline ends came to 9 bases. CDR3 DNA sequence: TGTGCCAGCAGCTTACGGACAGCGAACACTGAAGCTTTCTTT. It codes for CASSLRTANTEAFF.

This clone was recorded a few times. The chain combines TRBV25-1 with TRBJ1-1, with D maybe TRBD1 (5 bases). Germline CDR1 is MGHDK and CDR2 is SYGVNS. Trimming removed 1 base at V and 4 bases at J, with 13 bases between. The CDR3 is 15 residues long. In DNA, the CDR3 is TGTGCCAGCAGTGAATCGGCTCAGGGAGGCACTGAAGCTTTCTTT. Its protein product is CASSESAQGGTEAFF.

This clone was seen more than once but under ten times. The chain recombines TRBV19 with TRBJ1-5; D gene uncertain. Between the trimmed V and J ends, which lost 7 bases and 5 bases, there was a span of 18 bases. The length of the CDR3 is 15 residues. Looked up from germline, CDR1 is LNHDA and CDR2 is SQIVND (reference sequence). The CDR3 sequence is CASIPAGNQDQPQHF. The CDR3 nucleotides read TGTGCCAGTATCCCGGCGGGTAATCAAGATCAGCCCCAGCATTTT.

J is TRBJ2-3 and V is TRBV4-2; 10 bases map to TRBD2. Unmatched junction bases numbered 3, after V lost 0 bases and J lost 0 bases. The CDR3 sequence is 17 residues long. Germline V gives CDR1 LGHNA, CDR2 YNFKEQ. CDR3 in DNA: TGTGCCAGCAGCCAAGAGACTAGCGGGCTTAGCACAGATACGCAGTATTTT. Its translation is CASSQETSGLSTDTQYF.

The rearrangement links TRBV5-4 to TRBJ2-1, with D hard to call. The germline V gene has CDR1 SGHNT and CDR2 YYREEE (reference sequence). The CDR3 has 15 residues. V was pared by 2 bases and J by 6 bases, with 15 bases between. CDR3 sequence: CASSFGLATSNEQFF. CDR3 in DNA: TGTGCCAGCAGCTTTGGGTTAGCAACGAGCAATGAGCAGTTCTTC. The full variable domain, in which reference TRBV5-4 and TRBJ2-1 provide the parts outside the CDR3, is ETGVTQSPTHLIKTRGQQVTLRCSSQSGHNTVSWYQQALGQGPQFIFQYYREEENGRGNFPPRFSGLQFPNYSSELNVNALELDDSALYLCASSFGLATSNEQFFGPGTRLTVL.

The genes are TRBV7-2 and TRBJ1-4; D remains ambiguous. V was pared by 4 bases and J by 0 bases, with 9 bases between. This CDR3 is built from 15 residues. Per germline, CDR1 SGHTA and CDR2 FQGNSA. The CDR3 loop is CASSSTRSTNEKLFF. The CDR3 DNA reads as TGTGCCAGCAGCTCCACACGATCAACTAATGAAAAACTGTTTTTT.

This chain joins TRBV5-4 and TRBJ2-3; TRBD2 aligns across 7 bases. Per germline, CDR1 SGHNT and CDR2 YYREEE (reference sequence). CDR3 length equals 17 residues. J lost 0 bases, V lost 0 bases, and 7 bases had no gene match. The DNA of the CDR3 is TGTGCCAGCAGCTTGGATGCGGGAGCCTCTAGCACAGATACGCAGTATTTT. This translates into CASSLDAGASSTDTQYF.

The V gene is TRBV7-2, the J gene TRBJ1-2, with TRBD1 matching over 11 bases. V trimming: 5 bases; J trimming: 4 bases; junction bases outside the gene matches: 6. The CDR3 is 15 residues long. Germline CDR1 reads SGHTA; CDR2 reads FQGNSA. The CDR3 DNA follows: TGTGCCAGCAGCGTTGGGACAGGGGGTTCCTATGGCTACACCTTC. It specifies CASSVGTGGSYGYTF.

The rearrangement joins TRBV7-3 to TRBJ1-1; D gene uncertain. Germline V lookup: CDR1 SGHTA, CDR2 FQGTGA. CDR3 length equals 12 residues. The V end lost 4 bases, the J end lost 8 bases, and 11 bases lay between the germline ends. This CDR3 reads CASSSTWREAFF. As DNA, the CDR3 is TGTGCCAGCAGCTCTACTTGGAGGGAAGCTTTCTTT.

This chain joins TRBV6-5 and TRBJ1-1; D is uncertain. V dropped 8 bases and J dropped 5 bases, with 15 bases sitting between them. The CDR3 totals 13 residues. Germline-derived CDR1 and CDR2 are MNHEY and SVGAGI. The CDR3 is CASLSIRRTEAFF. CDR3 coding DNA: TGTGCCAGCTTATCAATCAGGAGGACTGAAGCTTTCTTT.

The chain has TRBV7-2 and TRBJ2-1, with D possibly being TRBD2 (5 bases). The CDR3 loop spans 14 amino acids. The germline CDR1 and CDR2 sequences are SGHTA and FQGNSA. The V end was cut by 4 bases, the J end by 7 bases, with 14 bases between. The CDR3 nucleotides read TGTGCCAGCAGCTCCAGGAGTGGGAGAAATGAGCAGTTCTTC. This encodes CASSSRSGRNEQFF. The full variable domain, its missing parts supplied by reference TRBV7-2 and TRBJ2-1, is GAGVSQSPSNKVTEKGKDVELRCDPISGHTALYWYRQSLGQGLEFLIYFQGNSAPDKSGLPSDRFSAERTGGSVSTLTIQRTQQEDSAVYLCASSSRSGRNEQFFGPGTRLTVL.

CDR3 protein: CASSQDRPRLAPNNEQFF. The CDR3 DNA sequence: TGTGCCAGCAGCCAAGATCGCCCTCGACTAGCGCCTAACAATGAGCAGTTCTTC. The chain carries TRBV4-2 and TRBJ2-1; 8 bases agree with TRBD2. Trimming cost V 0 bases and J 5 bases; bases outside gene matches: 12. CDR1 LGHNA and CDR2 YNFKEQ come from the germline V gene. This CDR3 is 18 amino acids long.

The J gene is TRBJ2-2, the V gene TRBV7-8, with TRBD2 as a possible D gene (6 bases). The V gene lost 4 bases and the J gene lost 6 bases, with 21 bases spanning the gap. Germline assignment: CDR1 SGHVS and CDR2 FQNEAQ. There are 17 residues in the CDR3. CDR3 residues: CASSSSGRGSFPGELFF. CDR3 nucleotide sequence: TGTGCCAGCAGCTCCTCTGGGCGGGGTAGTTTTCCCGGGGAGCTGTTTTTT.

CDR3: CASSAGASTANEKLFF. The CDR3 DNA reads TGTGCCAGCAGTGCTGGTGCATCAACAGCTAATGAAAAACTGTTTTTT. The chain joins TRBV7-6 to TRBJ1-4; no clear D. This CDR3 spans 16 amino acids. CDR1 and CDR2 (germline): SGHVS, FNYEAQ. V lost 6 bases to trimming and J lost 3 bases, with 17 bases between them.

V and J are TRBV15 and TRBJ2-7; 8 bases are shared with TRBD1. CDR3 length: 15 amino acids. Germline CDR1 LNHNV, CDR2 YYDKDF (reference sequence). The ends lost 0 bases at V and 5 bases at J; junction bases unmatched: 6. The chain's CDR3 is CATSRDLDRVDEQYF. DNA of the CDR3: TGTGCCACCAGCAGAGATCTGGACAGGGTCGACGAGCAGTACTTC.

The chain couples TRBV19 to TRBJ2-7; perhaps TRBD1 as D (5 bases). The CDR3 has 13 residues. The V gene lost 5 bases and the J gene lost 3 bases, with 11 bases spanning the gap. Germline V CDR1 and CDR2: LNHDA, SQIVND (reference sequence). The CDR3 nucleotides read TGTGCCAGTAGTTACGACAGCCTCTACGAGCAGTACTTC. Translating gives CASSYDSLYEQYF.

The chain carries TRBV10-2 and TRBJ1-1; a possible D gene is TRBD1 (5 bases). The CDR3 totals 13 residues. The germline V gene has CDR1 WSHSY and CDR2 SAAADI. V gave up 6 bases and J gave up 1 base, with 9 bases separating them. In DNA form, the CDR3 reads TGCGCCAGCAGACAGGCCCCGAACACTGAAGCTTTCTTT. It is translated as CASRQAPNTEAFF.

The chain couples TRBV9 to TRBJ2-2; 7 bases align to TRBD2. The CDR3 runs 19 residues. Trimming cost V 0 bases and J 6 bases; bases outside gene matches: 17. Germline V gives CDR1 SGDLS, CDR2 YYNGEE. The CDR3 sequence: CASSVAASWSGTGAGELFF. The CDR3 bases are TGTGCCAGCAGCGTAGCGGCTAGCTGGAGCGGGACCGGGGCCGGGGAGCTGTTTTTT.

The rearrangement joins TRBV29-1 to TRBJ2-5, with a tentative D call TRBD2 (6 bases). This CDR3 contains 12 residues. From germline, CDR1 is SQVTM and CDR2 ANQGSEA. Trimming took 5 bases from V and 5 from J, leaving 12 bases between them. The CDR3, as DNA: TGCAGCGTTATGCGGGGTCAGGAGACCCAGTACTTC. As protein: CSVMRGQETQYF.